One sample yielded the 17 T cell receptor beta chains listed below, sequenced in a study of Ad26.COV2.S vaccination and SARS-CoV-2 variants. The treatment here: roughly 19 received Ad26.COV2.S at low or high dose, single or two shots; 5 received placebo; per-sample allocation not given. Each sample was drawn 63 days after the first injection (of vaccine or placebo). Assay used: immunoSEQ multiplex PCR; TCRdb lists only in-frame clones, some missing. This repertoire shows approximately 400,000 clones, approximately 85% found once; its top ten account for 3.3%. The specimen was peripheral blood, collected in a trial of Ad26.COV2.S vaccine versus placebo. The receptors come from a person aged 18 to 65 who received the Ad26.COV2.S COVID-19 vaccine or a placebo.

As to this clone: This sample includes further DNA sequences coding for the same CDR3. This sequence joins TRBV6-2 or TRBV6-3 and TRBJ2-3; the D is unclear. This CDR3 is 13 amino acids long. Germline CDR1 and CDR2: MNHEY and SVGEGT. Trimming left V 2 bases short and J 1 base short, with 4 bases between. In DNA form, the CDR3 reads TGTGCCAGCAGTTACAGGGGCACAGATACGCAGTATTTT. Translating gives CASSYRGTDTQYF.

The chain employs TRBV9 and TRBJ2-1, with 10 bases fitting TRBD1. The CDR3 has 14 residues. Trimming at V came to 4 bases and at J to 9 bases, leaving 7 bases not matched to a gene. Germline CDR1 reads SGDLS; CDR2 reads YYNGEE. The CDR3 spells CASSPRTGGGEQFF. The CDR3 nucleotides are TGTGCCAGCAGCCCGAGGACAGGGGGAGGTGAGCAGTTCTTC. The full variable domain, completed using reference TRBV9 and TRBJ2-1, is DSGVTQTPKHLITATGQRVTLRCSPRSGDLSVYWYQQSLDQGLQFLIQYYNGEERAKGNILERFSAQQFPDLHSELNLSSLELGDSALYFCASSPRTGGGEQFFGPGTRLTVL.

CDR3: CASSSFSGGSSYNSPLHF. The CDR3 DNA sequence: TGTGCCAGCAGCTCCTTTTCAGGGGGGAGCTCCTATAATTCACCCCTCCACTTT. The chain carries TRBV9 and TRBJ1-6, with 7 nucleotides matching TRBD1. This CDR3 has 18 amino acids. The germline V gene encodes CDR1 SGDLS and CDR2 YYNGEE. Trimming took 4 bases from V and 0 from J; bases not matched to a gene: 10.

The table lists this clone with a count of one. The chain recombines TRBV5-4 with TRBJ2-7; D ambiguous. This CDR3 is 16 amino acids long. V shed 1 base and J shed 4 bases, with 18 bases lying between them. The germline gives CDR1 SGHNT, CDR2 YYREEE (reference sequence). This chain's CDR3 is CASSLFNPVAGYEQYF. DNA of the CDR3: TGTGCCAGCAGCTTGTTTAACCCAGTCGCTGGATACGAGCAGTACTTC.

The chain has TRBV5-1 and TRBJ2-7; 8 nucleotides line up with TRBD2. The CDR3 length is 13 residues. V dropped 2 bases and J dropped 11; count of bases not matched to a gene: 9. CDR1 is SGHRS, CDR2 YFSETQ, per germline. The CDR3 here is CASSFTGRGEKYF. The CDR3 DNA is TGCGCCAGCAGCTTTACGGGGCGGGGGGAGAAGTACTTC.

The V and J genes are TRBV11-3 and TRBJ2-3; tentatively, D is TRBD1 or TRBD2 (6 bases each). V lost 4 bases, J lost 5 bases, and 13 bases lay in between. CDR1 and CDR2 from the germline V gene are SGHNT and YENEEA. The CDR3 has 14 amino acids. CDR3 amino acids: CASSSRGEIDTQYF. The CDR3 nucleotides read TGTGCCAGCAGCTCTAGGGGGGAGATAGATACGCAGTATTTT.

The rearrangement links TRBV4-3 to TRBJ1-1, with D unclear. The V gene's germline CDR1 is LGHNA and CDR2 YSLEER. Trimming removed 0 bases from V and 5 bases from J, with 10 bases in between. The CDR3 consists of 14 residues. The CDR3 sequence: CASSQEYLGTEAFF. The CDR3 region has the DNA TGCGCCAGCAGCCAAGAGTACTTGGGAACTGAAGCTTTCTTT.

The V call is TRBV29-1, the J call TRBJ2-3; 8 bases are a match to TRBD2. With 0 bases clipped from V and 0 bases from J, the junction kept 8 bases outside the gene matches. Germline CDR1 is SQVTM and CDR2 is ANQGSEA. The CDR3 covers 17 residues. This chain's CDR3 is CSVEDREGRGSTDTQYF. The CDR3 DNA follows: TGCAGCGTTGAAGATCGGGAGGGGCGGGGTAGCACAGATACGCAGTATTTT.

The gene calls are TRBV7-2 and TRBJ1-2; a possible D gene is TRBD1 (5 bases). CDR1 SGHTA and CDR2 FQGNSA come from the germline V gene. V was cut by 3 bases and J by 8 bases, with 22 bases left in between. This CDR3 is 16 amino acids long. In DNA form, the CDR3 reads TGTGCCAGCAGCTTGACCCGACAGCCCCAGTTCGGAGGCTACACCTTC. Translated, it gives CASSLTRQPQFGGYTF.

The chain combines TRBV12-3 or TRBV12-4 with TRBJ2-1; 7 nucleotides line up with TRBD1. Germline trimming cut 6 bases from V and 15 bases from J; bases unmatched to any gene: 8. The CDR3 sequence is 11 residues long. CDR3 bases: TGTGCCAGCAGACACGAGGGGGCGTGGTTCTTC. Encoded protein: CASRHEGAWFF.

The genes are TRBV5-1 and TRBJ1-5; D gene uncertain. This CDR3 spans 13 amino acids. V lost 3 bases to trimming and J lost 4 bases, with 8 bases between them. The germline V gene encodes CDR1 SGHRS and CDR2 YFSETQ. The CDR3 bases are TGCGCCAGCAGCTCGGACGGAAATCAGCCCCAGCATTTT. Translating gives CASSSDGNQPQHF.

CDR3 residues: CASSSGSREQYF. The CDR3, as DNA: TGTGCCAGCAGTTCGGGCTCCCGCGAGCAGTACTTC. J is TRBJ2-7 and V is TRBV6-6; D gene ambiguous. The CDR3 has 12 residues. Germline CDR1 and CDR2: MNHNY and SVGAGI (reference sequence). The germline V and J ends were trimmed by 4 bases and 6 bases, with 10 bases remaining between them.

V usage is TRBV19 and J usage is TRBJ1-5; D not resolved. Germline V gene sequence: CDR1 LNHDA, CDR2 SQIVND (reference sequence). Trimming cost V 8 bases and J 0 bases, with 17 bases left between them. The CDR3 is made up of 16 amino acids. CDR3 nucleotides: TGTGCCAGTCCCTCTCCTCCGACGGATAGCAATCAGCCCCAGCATTTT. This gives the protein CASPSPPTDSNQPQHF.

The V and J genes are TRBV5-1 and TRBJ1-2; a weak D match, TRBD1 (5 bases). The CDR3 is made up of 14 amino acids. CDR1 and CDR2 (germline): SGHRS, YFSETQ. Trimming removed 0 bases at V and 7 bases at J, with 13 bases between. CDR3 sequence (DNA): TGCGCCAGCAGCTTGGGACAGAGCCTACGTGGCTACACCTTC. Protein sequence: CASSLGQSLRGYTF.

In DNA form, the CDR3 reads TGCAGCGTTGACAGGGCCTATGGCTACACCTTC. Protein sequence: CSVDRAYGYTF. The chain is built from TRBV29-1 and TRBJ1-2; D may be TRBD1 (5 bases). Trimming stripped 3 bases from V and 4 bases from J, with 6 bases between. The germline CDR1 and CDR2 sequences are SQVTM and ANQGSEA. There are 11 residues in the CDR3.

The CDR3 here is CASSLSGSYEQYF. In DNA, the CDR3 is TGTGCCAGCAGCTTATCAGGGTCCTACGAGCAGTACTTC. This chain uses TRBV11-2 with TRBJ2-7, with D maybe TRBD1 (5 bases). The CDR3 spans 13 residues. Trimming shortened V by 2 bases and J by 1 base, and 6 bases separated the two germline ends. CDR1 is SGHAT and CDR2 is FQNNGV in the germline V gene.

The gene calls are TRBV2 and TRBJ1-4; no firm D call. The CDR3 is 14 residues long. From germline, CDR1 is SNHLY and CDR2 FYNNEI. Between the trimmed V and J ends, which lost 7 bases and 0 bases, there was a span of 9 bases. The CDR3 DNA reads as TGTGCCAGCAACACGCTGACAACTAATGAAAAACTGTTTTTT. Translating it yields CASNTLTTNEKLFF.